This T cell receptor (beta chain) was identified during a study of shared clonotypes between healthy human individuals. V was trimmed by 6 bases and J by 2 bases, leaving 10 bases between them. Germline CDR1 reads SNHLY; CDR2 reads FYNNEI. The CDR3 sequence is 14 residues long. On this clone: Other DNA variants within this sample encode the same CDR3.

The study drew its donors from healthy HIV-negative adults without recent acute infections or vaccinations. Investigators divided CD4+ cells into CD45RA+ naive and CD45RA-negative memory subsets. DNA at about 0.2 ug, 25,000 to 35,000 T cell genomes, went into sorted-subset replicate PCRs. Method: immunoSEQ multiplex PCR; TCRdb's copy keeps in-frame clones and lacks some. This table has about 960,000 clones, 60% to 85% appearing once. This clonotype originated in a man aged 18 to 35 in good health. The chain employs TRBV2 and TRBJ2-2, with D maybe TRBD2 (5 bases). The specimen was memory CD4+ T cells sorted from blood. Subset denoted: CD45RA-negative fraction. Written as DNA, the CDR3 is TGTGCCAGCAGGGGAGCGTTAAACACCGGGGAGCTGTTTTTT. Amino acid sequence: CASRGALNTGELFF.